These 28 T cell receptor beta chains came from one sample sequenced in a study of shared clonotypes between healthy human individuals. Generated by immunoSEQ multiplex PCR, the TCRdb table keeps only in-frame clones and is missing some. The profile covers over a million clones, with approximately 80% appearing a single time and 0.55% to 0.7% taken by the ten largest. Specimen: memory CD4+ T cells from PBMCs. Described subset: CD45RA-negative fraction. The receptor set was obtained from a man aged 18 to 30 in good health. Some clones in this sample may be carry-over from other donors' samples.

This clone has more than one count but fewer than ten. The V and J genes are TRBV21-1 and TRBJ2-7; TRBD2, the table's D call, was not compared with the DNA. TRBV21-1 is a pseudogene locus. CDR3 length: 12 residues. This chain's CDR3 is CASSTTESEQYF. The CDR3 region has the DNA TGTGCCAGCAGCACCACGGAGAGCGAGCAGTACTTC.

DNA for the CDR3: TGTGCCATCAGTGAGCAGACAGGGTTTGACGAGCAGTACTTC. Translating it yields CAISEQTGFDEQYF. The genes are TRBV10-3 and TRBJ2-7, with 7 bases aligning to TRBD1. Looked up from germline, CDR1 is ENHRY and CDR2 is SYGVKD. This CDR3 region has 14 residues. J gave up 5 bases and V 2 bases, and 6 bases lay outside the gene matches.

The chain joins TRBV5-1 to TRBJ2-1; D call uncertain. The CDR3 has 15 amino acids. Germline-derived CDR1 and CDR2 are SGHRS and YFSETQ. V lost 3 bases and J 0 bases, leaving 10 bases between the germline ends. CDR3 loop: CASSYLGPSYNEQFF. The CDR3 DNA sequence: TGCGCCAGCAGCTACCTTGGGCCCTCCTACAATGAGCAGTTCTTC.

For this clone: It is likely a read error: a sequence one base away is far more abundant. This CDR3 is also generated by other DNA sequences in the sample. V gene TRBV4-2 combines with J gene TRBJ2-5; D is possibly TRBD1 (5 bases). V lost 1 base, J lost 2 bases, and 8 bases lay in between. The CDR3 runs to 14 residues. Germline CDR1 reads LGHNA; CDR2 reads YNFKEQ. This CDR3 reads CASSQVGLQETQYF. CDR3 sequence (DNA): TGTGCCAGCAGCCAAGTGGGGCTGCAAGAGACCCAGTACTTC.

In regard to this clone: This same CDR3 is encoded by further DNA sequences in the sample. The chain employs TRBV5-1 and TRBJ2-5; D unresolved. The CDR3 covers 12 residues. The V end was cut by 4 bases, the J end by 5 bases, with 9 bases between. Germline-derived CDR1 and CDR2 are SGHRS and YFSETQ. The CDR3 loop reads CASSLETETQYF. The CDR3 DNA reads TGCGCCAGCAGCCTGGAGACGGAGACCCAGTACTTC.

This CDR3 is CSVVGRVPPYEQYF. The DNA for the CDR3 is TGCAGCGTTGTAGGCCGGGTCCCACCCTACGAGCAGTACTTC. The V gene is TRBV29-1, the J gene TRBJ2-7; D gene ambiguous. This CDR3 has 14 residues. V was clipped by 4 bases and J by 2 bases, with 15 bases between them. Germline values: CDR1 SQVTM, CDR2 ANQGSEA.

The CDR3 here is CAISDAPAHEQFF. The CDR3 DNA is TGTGCCATCAGTGACGCACCAGCCCATGAGCAGTTCTTC. The chain couples TRBV10-3 to TRBJ2-1; D is undetermined. The CDR3 loop spans 13 amino acids. Germline V gene sequence: CDR1 ENHRY, CDR2 SYGVKD. Trimming left V 3 bases short and J 8 bases short, with 11 bases between.

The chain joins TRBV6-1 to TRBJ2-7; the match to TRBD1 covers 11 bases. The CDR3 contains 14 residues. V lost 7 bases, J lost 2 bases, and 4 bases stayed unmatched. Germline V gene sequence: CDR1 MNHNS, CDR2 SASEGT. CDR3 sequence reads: CASTTGQGAYEQYF. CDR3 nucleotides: TGTGCCAGCACTACGGGACAGGGGGCCTACGAGCAGTACTTC.

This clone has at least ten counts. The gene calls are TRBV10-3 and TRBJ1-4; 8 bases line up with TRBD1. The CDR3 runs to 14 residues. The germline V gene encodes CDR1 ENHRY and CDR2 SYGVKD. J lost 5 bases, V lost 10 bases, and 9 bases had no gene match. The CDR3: CASWPGQVNEKLFF. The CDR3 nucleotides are TGTGCCAGCTGGCCGGGACAGGTGAATGAAAAACTGTTTTTT.

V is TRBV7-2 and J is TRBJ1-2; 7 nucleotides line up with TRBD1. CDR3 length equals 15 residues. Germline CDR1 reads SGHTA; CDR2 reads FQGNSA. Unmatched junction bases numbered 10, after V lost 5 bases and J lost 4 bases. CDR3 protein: CASSLGTAATYGYTF. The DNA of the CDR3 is TGTGCCAGCAGCCTCGGGACAGCTGCTACCTATGGCTACACCTTC.

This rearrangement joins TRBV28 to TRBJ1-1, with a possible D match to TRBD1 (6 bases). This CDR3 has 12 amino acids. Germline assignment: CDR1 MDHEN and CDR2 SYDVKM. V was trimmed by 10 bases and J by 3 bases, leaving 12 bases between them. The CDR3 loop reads CAIKGGYTEAFF. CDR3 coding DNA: TGTGCCATAAAAGGGGGGTACACTGAAGCTTTCTTT.

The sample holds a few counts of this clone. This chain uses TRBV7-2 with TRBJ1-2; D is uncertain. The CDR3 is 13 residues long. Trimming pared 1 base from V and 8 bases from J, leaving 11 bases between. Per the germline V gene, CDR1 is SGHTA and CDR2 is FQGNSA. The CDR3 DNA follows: TGTGCCAGCAGCTTAGTCAAGGGTAGAGGCTACACCTTC. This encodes CASSLVKGRGYTF.

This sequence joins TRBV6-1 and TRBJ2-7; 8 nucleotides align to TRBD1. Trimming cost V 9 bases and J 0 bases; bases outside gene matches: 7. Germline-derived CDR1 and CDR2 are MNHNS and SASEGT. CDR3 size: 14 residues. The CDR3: CASMDRAFSYEQYF. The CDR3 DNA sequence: TGTGCCAGTATGGACAGGGCCTTCTCCTACGAGCAGTACTTC.

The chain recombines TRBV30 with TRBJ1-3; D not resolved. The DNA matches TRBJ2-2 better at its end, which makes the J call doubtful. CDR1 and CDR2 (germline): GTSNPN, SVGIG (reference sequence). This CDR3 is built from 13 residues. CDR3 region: CAWTPDLGGELFF. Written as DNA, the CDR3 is TGTGCCTGGACCCCGGACCTGGGCGGGGAGCTGTTTTTT.

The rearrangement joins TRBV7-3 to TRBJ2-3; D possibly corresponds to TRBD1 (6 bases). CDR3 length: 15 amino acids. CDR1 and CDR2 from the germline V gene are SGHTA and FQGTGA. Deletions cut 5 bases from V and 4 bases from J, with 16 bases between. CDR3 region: CASSTRQAGSDTQYF. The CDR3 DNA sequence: TGTGCCAGCAGCACCCGACAGGCCGGGTCAGATACGCAGTATTTT.

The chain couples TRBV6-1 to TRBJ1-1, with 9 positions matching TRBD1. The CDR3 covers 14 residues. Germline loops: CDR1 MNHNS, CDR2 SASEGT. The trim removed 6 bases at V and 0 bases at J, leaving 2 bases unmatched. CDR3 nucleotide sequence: TGTGCCAGCAGCCGGACAGGGGTGAACACTGAAGCTTTCTTT. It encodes CASSRTGVNTEAFF.

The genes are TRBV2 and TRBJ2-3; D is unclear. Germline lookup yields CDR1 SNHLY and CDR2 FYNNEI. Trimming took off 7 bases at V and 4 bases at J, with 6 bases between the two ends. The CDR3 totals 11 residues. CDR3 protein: CASTISDTQYF. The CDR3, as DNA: TGTGCCAGCACCATATCAGATACGCAGTATTTT.

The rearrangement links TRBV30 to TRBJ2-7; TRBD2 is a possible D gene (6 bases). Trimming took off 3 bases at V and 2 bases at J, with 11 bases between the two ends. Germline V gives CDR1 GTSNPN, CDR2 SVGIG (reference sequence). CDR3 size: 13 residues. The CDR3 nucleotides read TGTGCCTGGAGCCCGGGGGAACCCTACGAGCAGTACTTC. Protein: CAWSPGEPYEQYF.

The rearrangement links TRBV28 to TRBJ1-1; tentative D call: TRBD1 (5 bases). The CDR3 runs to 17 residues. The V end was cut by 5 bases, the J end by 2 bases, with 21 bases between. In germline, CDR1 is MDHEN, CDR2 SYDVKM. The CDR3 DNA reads TGTGCCAGCAGTCCCCGGCAGGGTAGTACGGGTAACACTGAAGCTTTCTTT. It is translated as CASSPRQGSTGNTEAFF.

CDR3 nucleotides: TGTGCCAGTCTCAGCCTAGCGGAAAGCTCCTACGAGCAGTACTTC. This sequence encodes CASLSLAESSYEQYF. This chain uses TRBV6-5 with TRBJ2-7; 7 nucleotides align to TRBD2. Germline lookup yields CDR1 MNHEY and CDR2 SVGAGI. J gave up 0 bases and V 9 bases, and 11 bases lay outside the gene matches. The CDR3 has 15 amino acids.

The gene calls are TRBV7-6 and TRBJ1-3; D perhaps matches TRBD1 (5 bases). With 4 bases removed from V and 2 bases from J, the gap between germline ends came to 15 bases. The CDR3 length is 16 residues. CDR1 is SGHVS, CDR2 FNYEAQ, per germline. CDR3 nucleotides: TGTGCCAGCAGCTCAACCGGGGGGAGTACTGGAAACACCATATATTTT. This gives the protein CASSSTGGSTGNTIYF.

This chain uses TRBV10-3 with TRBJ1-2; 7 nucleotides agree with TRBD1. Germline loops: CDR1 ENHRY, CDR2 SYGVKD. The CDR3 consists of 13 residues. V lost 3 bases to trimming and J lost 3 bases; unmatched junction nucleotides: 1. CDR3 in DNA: TGTGCCATCAGTGACGACAGGGACTATGGCTACACCTTC. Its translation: CAISDDRDYGYTF.

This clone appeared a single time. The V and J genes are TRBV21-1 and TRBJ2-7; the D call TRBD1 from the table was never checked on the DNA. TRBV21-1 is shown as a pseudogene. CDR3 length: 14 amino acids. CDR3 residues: CASRTTTPDYEQYF. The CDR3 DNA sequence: TGTGCCAGCAGAACCACAACCCCAGACTACGAGCAGTACTTC.

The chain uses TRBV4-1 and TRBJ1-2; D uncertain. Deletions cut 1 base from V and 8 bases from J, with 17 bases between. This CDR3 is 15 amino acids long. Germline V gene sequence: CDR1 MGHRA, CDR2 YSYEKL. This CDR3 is CASSQGVLEPGGYTF. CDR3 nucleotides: TGCGCCAGCAGCCAAGGGGTCTTGGAGCCTGGGGGCTACACCTTC.

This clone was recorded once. The CDR3 nucleotides read TGTGCCAGCAGTGAAAGACTAGGTGGGGTTAGTGGGACCCAGTACTTC. Its translation: CASSERLGGVSGTQYF. V gene TRBV27 combines with J gene TRBJ2-5; D may be TRBD2 (6 bases). This CDR3 is 16 amino acids long. Germline-derived CDR1 and CDR2 are MNHEY and SMNVEV (reference sequence). The V end was cut by 5 bases, the J end by 7 bases, with 23 bases between.

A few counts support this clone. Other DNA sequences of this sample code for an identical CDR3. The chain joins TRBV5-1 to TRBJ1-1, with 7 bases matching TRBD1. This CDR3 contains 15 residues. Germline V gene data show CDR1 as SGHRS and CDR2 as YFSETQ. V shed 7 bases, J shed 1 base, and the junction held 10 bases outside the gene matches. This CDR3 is CASSLGAGGNTEAFF. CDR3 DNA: TGCGCCAGCTCACTGGGGGCAGGGGGGAACACTGAAGCTTTCTTT.

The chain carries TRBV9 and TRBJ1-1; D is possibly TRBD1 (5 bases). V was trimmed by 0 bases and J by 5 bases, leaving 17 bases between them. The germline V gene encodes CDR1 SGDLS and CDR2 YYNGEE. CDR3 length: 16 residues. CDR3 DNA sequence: TGTGCCAGCAGCGTAGGCGGGGGAAGAGGGTGGACTGAAGCTTTCTTT. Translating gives CASSVGGGRGWTEAFF.

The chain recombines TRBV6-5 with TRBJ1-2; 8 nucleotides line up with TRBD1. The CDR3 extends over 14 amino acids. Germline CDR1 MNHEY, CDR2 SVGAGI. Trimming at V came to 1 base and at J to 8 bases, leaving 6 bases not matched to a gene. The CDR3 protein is CASSYFGQGGGYTF. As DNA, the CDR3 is TGTGCCAGCAGTTACTTCGGACAGGGAGGCGGCTACACCTTC.